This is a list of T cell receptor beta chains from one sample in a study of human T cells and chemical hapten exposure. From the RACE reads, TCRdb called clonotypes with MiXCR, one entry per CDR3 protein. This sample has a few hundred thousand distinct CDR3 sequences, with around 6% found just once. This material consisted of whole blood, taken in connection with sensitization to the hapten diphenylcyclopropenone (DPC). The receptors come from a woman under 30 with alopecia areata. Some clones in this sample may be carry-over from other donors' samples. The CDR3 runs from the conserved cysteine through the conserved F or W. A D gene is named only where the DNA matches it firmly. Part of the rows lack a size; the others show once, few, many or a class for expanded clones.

CDR3: CASSLDWGIVGYTF; DNA: TGTGCCAGCAGCTTAGATTGGGGAATTGTTGGCTACACCTTC; J: TRBJ1-2; size: .; V: TRBV7-2; D: .
CDR3: CASSYLGTMGEQYF; DNA: TGTGCCAGCAGTTACCTCGGTACAATGGGGGAGCAGTACTTC; J: TRBJ2-7; size: many; V: TRBV6-5; D: .
CDR3: CASSDDALVGGGSTDTQYF; DNA: TGTGCCAGCAGTGACGATGCACTGGTGGGGGGCGGTAGCACAGATACGCAGTATTTT; J: TRBJ2-3; size: few; V: TRBV2; D: .
CDR3: CASRRGGLTDTQYF; DNA: TGTGCCAGCCGCCGGGGTGGGCTAACAGATACGCAGTATTTT; J: TRBJ2-3; size: .; V: TRBV6-5; D: .
CDR3: CSVIFGGGQPQHF; DNA: TGCAGCGTTATATTCGGGGGCGGCCAGCCCCAGCATTTT; J: TRBJ1-5; size: many; V: TRBV29-1; D: .
CDR3: CASSLGLAIDTQYF; DNA: TGTGCCAGCAGCTTAGGGCTTGCTATAGATACGCAGTATTTT; J: TRBJ2-3; size: .; V: TRBV7-9; D: .
CDR3: CASSPRTFEAFF; DNA: TGTGCCAGCTCACCACGGACGTTTGAAGCTTTCTTT; J: TRBJ1-1; size: many; V: TRBV18; D: .
CDR3: CASSLSTGVELFF; DNA: TGTGCCAGCAGTTTATCGACAGGGGTGGAGCTGTTTTTT; J: TRBJ2-2; size: .; V: TRBV6-6; D: TRBD1
CDR3: CASSPRELAGDLYTQYF; DNA: TGTGCCAGCAGCCCGCGTGAACTAGCGGGGGACCTCTATACGCAGTATTTT; J: TRBJ2-3; size: few; V: TRBV3-1; D: TRBD2
CDR3: CSVVGTGTAGIQYF; DNA: TGCAGCGTTGTTGGGACAGGCACTGCCGGCATTCAGTACTTC; J: TRBJ2-4; size: few; V: TRBV29-1; D: TRBD1
CDR3: CASSFGTGTEAFF; DNA: TGCGCCAGCAGCTTCGGGACTGGCACTGAAGCTTTCTTT; J: TRBJ1-1; size: many; V: TRBV5-1; D: .
CDR3: CASSSRLATAGELFF; DNA: TGTGCCAGCAGTTCCAGACTAGCGACGGCCGGGGAGCTGTTTTTT; J: TRBJ2-2; size: few; V: TRBV27; D: TRBD2
CDR3: CASSALQGIYGYTF; DNA: TGTGCCAGCAGTGCATTACAGGGGATCTATGGCTACACCTTC; J: TRBJ1-2; size: few; V: TRBV12-3/TRBV12-4; D: TRBD1
CDR3: CASSSQPARRPMGYTF; DNA: TGTGCCAGCAGCTCCCAACCGGCCCGGAGGCCAATGGGCTACACCTTC; J: TRBJ1-2; size: .; V: TRBV9; D: .
CDR3: CASSQGTGDQPQHF; DNA: TGTGCCAGCAGCCAAGGGACAGGGGATCAGCCCCAGCATTTT; J: TRBJ1-5; size: few; V: TRBV3-1; D: TRBD1
CDR3: CASRAIPDTEAFF; DNA: TGTGCCAGCAGGGCTATTCCAGACACTGAAGCTTTCTTT; J: TRBJ1-1; size: many; V: TRBV6-1; D: .
CDR3: CSVDGIGNTIYF; DNA: TGCAGCGTTGATGGGATTGGAAACACCATATATTTT; J: TRBJ1-3; size: many; V: TRBV29-1; D: .
CDR3: CASSSRDFRADTQYF; DNA: TGTGCCAGCAGTTCAAGGGACTTCCGCGCAGATACGCAGTATTTT; J: TRBJ2-3; size: .; V: TRBV6-1; D: .
CDR3: CASSESGSTEAFF; DNA: TGTGCCAGCAGCGAGTCAGGGAGCACTGAAGCTTTCTTT; J: TRBJ1-1; size: many; V: TRBV7-9; D: .
CDR3: CSSLIGGSYEQYF; DNA: TGCAGCAGTTTGATCGGGGGCTCCTACGAGCAGTACTTC; J: TRBJ2-7; size: many; V: TRBV29-1; D: .
CDR3: CSAAGHRTDTQYF; DNA: TGCAGTGCAGCGGGACATCGCACAGATACGCAGTATTTT; J: TRBJ2-3; size: few; V: TRBV20-1; D: .
CDR3: CASRPRQGVGKTQYF; DNA: TGTGCCAGCAGGCCTCGACAGGGAGTGGGGAAGACCCAGTACTTC; J: TRBJ2-5; size: .; V: TRBV6-2/TRBV6-3; D: TRBD1
CDR3: CSASLGGLDYGYTF; DNA: TGCAGTGCTTCCCTGGGGGGGTTGGACTATGGCTACACCTTC; J: TRBJ1-2; size: .; V: TRBV20-1; D: .
CDR3: CASSYHGGSTDTQYF; DNA: TGTGCCAGCAGCTATCATGGGGGTTCCACAGATACGCAGTATTTT; J: TRBJ2-3; size: few; V: TRBV28; D: .
CDR3: CASSTQGAQGYTF; DNA: TGTGCCAGCAGCACACAGGGGGCGCAAGGCTACACCTTC; J: TRBJ1-2; size: .; V: TRBV7-8; D: TRBD1
CDR3: CASSFNRWANKNIQYF; DNA: TGTGCCAGCAGTTTCAACCGGTGGGCAAACAAAAACATTCAGTACTTC; J: TRBJ2-4; size: few; V: TRBV28; D: .
CDR3: CASSYPGTKAFF; DNA: TGTGCCAGCAGTTATCCAGGGACCAAAGCTTTCTTT; J: TRBJ1-1; size: few; V: TRBV6-2/TRBV6-3; D: .
CDR3: CASSLGTTSGGAQDTQYF; DNA: TGCGCCAGCAGCTTGGGGACCACTAGCGGGGGGGCCCAAGATACGCAGTATTTT; J: TRBJ2-3; size: many; V: TRBV5-1; D: TRBD2
CDR3: CASSKEYADTQYF; DNA: TGTGCCAGCAGCAAAGAATACGCGGATACGCAGTATTTT; J: TRBJ2-3; size: few; V: TRBV5-4; D: .
CDR3: CASSQMGRGSSPLHF; DNA: TGTGCCAGCAGCCAAATGGGCAGGGGCAGCTCACCCCTCCACTTT; J: TRBJ1-6; size: many; V: TRBV3-1; D: .
CDR3: CASSYYGTGDSPLHF; DNA: TGTGCCAGCAGTTACTACGGGACAGGGGATTCACCCCTCCACTTT; J: TRBJ1-6; size: .; V: TRBV6-2/TRBV6-3; D: TRBD1
CDR3: CASSLKAGAYNEQFF; DNA: TGTGCCAGCAGCTTAAAAGCGGGGGCTTACAATGAGCAGTTCTTC; J: TRBJ2-1; size: many; V: TRBV7-2; D: TRBD2
CDR3: CASSPFGTVTEAFF; DNA: TGTGCCAGCTCCCCCTTCGGGACAGTAACTGAAGCTTTCTTT; J: TRBJ1-1; size: many; V: TRBV18; D: TRBD1
CDR3: CASRTDIIKNIQYF; DNA: TGCGCCAGCCGGACGGACATTATAAAAAACATTCAGTACTTC; J: TRBJ2-4; size: few; V: TRBV5-1; D: .
CDR3: CASSGSGTVPYEQYF; DNA: TGTGCCAGCAGCGGATCCGGGACGGTGCCCTACGAGCAGTACTTC; J: TRBJ2-7; size: .; V: TRBV7-2; D: .
CDR3: CASSLFIPGPQYF; DNA: TGTGCCAGCAGTTTATTCATACCGGGGCCCCAGTACTTC; J: TRBJ2-5; size: few; V: TRBV28; D: .
CDR3: CASSLDRTQNTDAFF; DNA: TGTGCCAGCTCACTCGACAGGACACAGAACACTGACGCTTTCTTT; J: TRBJ1-1; size: .; V: TRBV18; D: .
CDR3: CASSPGAGQGPYSPLHF; DNA: TGTGCCAGCAGCCCAGGGGCGGGACAGGGGCCTTATTCACCCCTCCACTTT; J: TRBJ1-6; size: few; V: TRBV7-9; D: TRBD1
CDR3: CSADPGQDAGNQPQHF; DNA: TGCAGTGCCGACCCCGGACAGGACGCGGGCAATCAGCCCCAGCATTTT; J: TRBJ1-5; size: many; V: TRBV20-1; D: TRBD1
CDR3: CASSLVKVTGTTDTQYF; DNA: TGCGCCAGCAGCTTGGTTAAAGTGACAGGGACCACAGATACGCAGTATTTT; J: TRBJ2-3; size: few; V: TRBV5-1; D: TRBD1
CDR3: CASSQSSGRFQETQYF; DNA: TGTGCCAGCAGCCAATCTTCCGGACGGTTCCAAGAGACCCAGTACTTC; J: TRBJ2-5; size: .; V: TRBV4-2; D: .
CDR3: CASSLAAYTDTQYF; DNA: TGTGCCAGCAGCTTAGCGGCTTACACAGATACGCAGTATTTT; J: TRBJ2-3; size: few; V: TRBV28; D: .
CDR3: CASSPSLESSYNEQFF; DNA: TGTGCCAGCAGCCCGAGTCTCGAAAGCTCCTACAATGAGCAGTTCTTC; J: TRBJ2-1; size: many; V: TRBV5-5; D: .
CDR3: CASSLAHQGPYDTEAFF; DNA: TGTGCCAGCAGCTTAGCCCACCAGGGGCCCTATGACACTGAAGCTTTCTTT; J: TRBJ1-1; size: .; V: TRBV11-2; D: .
CDR3: CASSGVRGGYGYTF; DNA: TGTGCCAGCAGCGGGGTGCGAGGGGGCTATGGCTACACCTTC; J: TRBJ1-2; size: many; V: TRBV7-2; D: .
CDR3: CASSYVPWTSVTYNEQFF; DNA: TGTGCCAGCAGTTACGTACCTTGGACTAGCGTGACCTACAATGAGCAGTTCTTC; J: TRBJ2-1; size: .; V: TRBV6-2/TRBV6-3; D: TRBD2
CDR3: CASSPDKNIQYF; DNA: TGTGCCAGCAGCCCGGACAAAAACATTCAGTACTTC; J: TRBJ2-4; size: many; V: TRBV7-9; D: .
CDR3: CATSSLAGITDTQYF; DNA: TGTGCCACCAGTTCACTAGCGGGGATCACAGATACGCAGTATTTT; J: TRBJ2-3; size: few; V: TRBV24-1; D: TRBD2